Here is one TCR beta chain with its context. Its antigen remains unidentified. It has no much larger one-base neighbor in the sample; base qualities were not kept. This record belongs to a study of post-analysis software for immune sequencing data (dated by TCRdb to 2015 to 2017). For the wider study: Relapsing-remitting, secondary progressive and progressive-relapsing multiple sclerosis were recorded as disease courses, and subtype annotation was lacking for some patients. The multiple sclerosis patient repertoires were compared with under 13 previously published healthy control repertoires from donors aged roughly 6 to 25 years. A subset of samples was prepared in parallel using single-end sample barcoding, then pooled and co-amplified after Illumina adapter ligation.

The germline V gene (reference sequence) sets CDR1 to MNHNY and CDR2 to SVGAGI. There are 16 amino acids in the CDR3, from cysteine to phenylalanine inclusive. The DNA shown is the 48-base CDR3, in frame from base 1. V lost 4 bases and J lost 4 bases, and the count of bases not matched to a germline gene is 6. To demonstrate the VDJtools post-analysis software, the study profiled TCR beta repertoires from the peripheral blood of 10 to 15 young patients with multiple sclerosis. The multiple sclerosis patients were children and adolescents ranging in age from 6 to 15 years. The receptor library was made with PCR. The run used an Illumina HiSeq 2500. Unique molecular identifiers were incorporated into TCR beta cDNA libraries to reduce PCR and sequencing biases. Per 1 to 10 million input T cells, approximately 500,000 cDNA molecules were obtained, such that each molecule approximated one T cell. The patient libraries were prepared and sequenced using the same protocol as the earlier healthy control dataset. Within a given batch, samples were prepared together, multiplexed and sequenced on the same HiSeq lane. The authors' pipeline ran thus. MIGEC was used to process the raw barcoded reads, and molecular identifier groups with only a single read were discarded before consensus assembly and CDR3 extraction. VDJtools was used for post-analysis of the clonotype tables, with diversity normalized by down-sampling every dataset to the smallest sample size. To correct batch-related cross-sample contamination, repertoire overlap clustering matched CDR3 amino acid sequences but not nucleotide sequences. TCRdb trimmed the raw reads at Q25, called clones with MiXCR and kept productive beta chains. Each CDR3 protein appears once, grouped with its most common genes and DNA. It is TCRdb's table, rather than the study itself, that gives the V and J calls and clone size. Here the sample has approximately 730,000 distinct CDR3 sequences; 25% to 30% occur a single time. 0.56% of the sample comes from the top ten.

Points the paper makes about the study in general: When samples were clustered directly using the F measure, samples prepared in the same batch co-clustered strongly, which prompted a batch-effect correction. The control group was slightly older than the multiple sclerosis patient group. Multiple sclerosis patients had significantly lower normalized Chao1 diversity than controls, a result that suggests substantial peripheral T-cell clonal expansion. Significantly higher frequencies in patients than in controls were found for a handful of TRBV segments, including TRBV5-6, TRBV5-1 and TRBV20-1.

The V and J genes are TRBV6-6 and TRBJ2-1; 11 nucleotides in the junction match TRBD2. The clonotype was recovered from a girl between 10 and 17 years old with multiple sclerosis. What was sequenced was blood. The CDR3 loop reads CASSWPGTSGYNEQFF. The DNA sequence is TGTGCCAGCAGTTGGCCGGGGACTAGCGGATACAATGAGCAGTTCTTC.